This T cell receptor (beta chain) is drawn from a study of T cell changes during pregnancy in multiple sclerosis. The CDR3 is 15 amino acids. Germline CDR1 is LGHNA and CDR2 is YSLEER. The ends were cut back, 1 base at V and 7 bases at J, with 16 bases in the middle. Only in-frame clones appear in the TCRdb table, and some are missing; sequencing was by immunoSEQ multiplex PCR. The sample contains about 110,000 clones, just under 95% of which appear only once. This material consisted of peripheral blood, taken in the third trimester of pregnancy. The TCR originated in a female donor in good health, enrolled as a control in a pregnancy study. The chain uses TRBV4-3 and TRBJ1-1; weak D call: TRBD1 (5 bases). CDR3 bases: TGCGCCAGCAGCCAAGGCGGGACGGTGGGGGGTGAAGCTTTCTTT. Its translation: CASSQGGTVGGEAFF.